The 3 T cell receptor beta chains below come from one sample, sequenced in a study of shared clonotypes between healthy human individuals. TCRdb's table, derived via immunoSEQ multiplex PCR, lists solely in-frame clones and lacks some. Here the sample spans roughly 2.1 million clones, about 93% being singletons. Only CD45RO-negative cells positively selected for CCR7 counted as naive CD8 cells, so terminally differentiated effector memory CD45RA+ cells were excluded. The specimen sequenced was naive CD8+ T cells from PBMCs. The receptors stem from a young man in good health. Some clones in this sample may be carry-over from other donors' samples.

The gene calls are TRBV7-6 and TRBJ1-4; unclear D gene. This CDR3 is built from 17 residues. In germline, CDR1 is SGHVS, CDR2 FNYEAQ. Trimming removed 1 base from V and 4 bases from J, with 16 bases in between. The chain's CDR3 is CASSLGDVAEFNEKLFF. In DNA, the CDR3 is TGTGCCAGCAGCTTAGGAGATGTGGCAGAATTTAATGAAAAACTGTTTTTT.

The rearrangement links TRBV27 to TRBJ2-7, with D maybe TRBD2 (5 bases). The germline V gene has CDR1 MNHEY and CDR2 SMNVEV (reference sequence). V was trimmed by 2 bases and J by 2 bases, leaving 16 bases between them. This CDR3 has 16 amino acids. Written as DNA, the CDR3 is TGTGCCAGCAGTTTAAGACGGGATATTATGCCCTACGAGCAGTACTTC. This gives the protein CASSLRRDIMPYEQYF.

The count of this clone is one. V is TRBV28 and J is TRBJ2-1, with 13 positions matching TRBD2. CDR3 length: 16 residues. Germline V gives CDR1 MDHEN, CDR2 SYDVKM. V lost 5 bases, J lost 6 bases, and 7 bases stayed unmatched. The CDR3 loop reads CASSLRGLAGVNEQFF. In DNA, the CDR3 is TGTGCCAGCAGTCTACGCGGACTAGCGGGAGTCAATGAGCAGTTCTTC.